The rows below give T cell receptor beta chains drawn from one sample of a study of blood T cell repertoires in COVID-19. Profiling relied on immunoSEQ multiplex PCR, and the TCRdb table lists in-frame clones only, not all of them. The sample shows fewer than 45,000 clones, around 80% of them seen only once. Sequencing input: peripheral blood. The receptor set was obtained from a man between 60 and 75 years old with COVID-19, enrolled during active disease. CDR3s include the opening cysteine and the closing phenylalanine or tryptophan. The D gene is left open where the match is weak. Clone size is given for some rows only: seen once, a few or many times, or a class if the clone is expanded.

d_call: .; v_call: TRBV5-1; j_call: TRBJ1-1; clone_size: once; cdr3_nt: TGCGCCAGCAGCTTGGATGGGGCCGGGAACACTGAAGCTTTCTTT; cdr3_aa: CASSLDGAGNTEAFF
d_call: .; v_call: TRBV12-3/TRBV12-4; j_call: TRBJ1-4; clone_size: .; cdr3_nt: TGTGCCAGCGGGGGCGCAACCAATGAAAAACTGTTTTTT; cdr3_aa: CASGGATNEKLFF
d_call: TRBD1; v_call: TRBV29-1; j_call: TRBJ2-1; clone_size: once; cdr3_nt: TGCAGCGGGTTAGGACAGGACAATTACAATGAGCAGTTCTTC; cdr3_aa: CSGLGQDNYNEQFF
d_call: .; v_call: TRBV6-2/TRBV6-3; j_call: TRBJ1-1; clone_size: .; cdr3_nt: TGTGCCAGCAGTTACGGCAGATTGAACACTGAAGCTTTCTTT; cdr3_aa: CASSYGRLNTEAFF
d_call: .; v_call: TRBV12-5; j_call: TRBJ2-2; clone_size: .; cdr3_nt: TGTGCTAGTGGTTTGGCCGTGGGGCGCTGGGACACCGGGGAGCTGTTTTTT; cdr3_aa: CASGLAVGRWDTGELFF
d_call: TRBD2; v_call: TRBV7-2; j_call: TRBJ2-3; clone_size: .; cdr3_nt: TGTGCCAGCAGCCCCCGATCGGGGGGGACCACAGATACGCAGTATTTT; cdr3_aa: CASSPRSGGTTDTQYF
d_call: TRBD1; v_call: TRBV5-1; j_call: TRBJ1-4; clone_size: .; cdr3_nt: TGCGCCAGCAGCCCTTTAGACAGGGGTGACGAAAAACTGTTTTTT; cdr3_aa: CASSPLDRGDEKLFF
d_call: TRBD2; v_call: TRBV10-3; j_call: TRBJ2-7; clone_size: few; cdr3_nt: TGTGCCATCATTCACGGGGAGGGCGCCTACGAGCAGTACTTC; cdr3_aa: CAIIHGEGAYEQYF
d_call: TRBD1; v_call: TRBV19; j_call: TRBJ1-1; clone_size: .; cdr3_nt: TGTGCCAGTAGTACAGGGGGCGGGAGGGGAACTGAAGCTTTCTTT; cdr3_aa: CASSTGGGRGTEAFF
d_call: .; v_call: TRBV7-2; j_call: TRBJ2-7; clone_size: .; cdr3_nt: TGTGCCAGCAGCCCTGACAGACGAACCTACGAGCAGTACTTC; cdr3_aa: CASSPDRRTYEQYF
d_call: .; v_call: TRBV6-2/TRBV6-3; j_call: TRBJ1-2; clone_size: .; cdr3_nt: TGTGCCAGCAGTCCCCCGGGGTCTGGACGAGCTAACTATGGCTACACCTTC; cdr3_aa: CASSPPGSGRANYGYTF
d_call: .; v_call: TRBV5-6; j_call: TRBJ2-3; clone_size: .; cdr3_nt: TGTGCCAGCAGCTTGGAGTCGCGAAGAAGCACAGATACGCAGTATTTT; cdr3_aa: CASSLESRRSTDTQYF
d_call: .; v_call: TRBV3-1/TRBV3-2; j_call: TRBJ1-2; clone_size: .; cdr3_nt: TGTGCCAGCAGCCAAGGGTGGGGACACCGAGGGGGTAATGGTGGCTACACCTTC; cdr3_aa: CASSQGWGHRGGNGGYTF
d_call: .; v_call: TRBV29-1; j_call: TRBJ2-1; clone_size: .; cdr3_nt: TGCAGCGCCCGGACAGCCTACAATGAGCAGTTCTTC; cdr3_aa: CSARTAYNEQFF
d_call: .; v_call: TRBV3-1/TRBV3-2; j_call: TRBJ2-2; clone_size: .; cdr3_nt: TGTGCCAGCAGCCGGGAAGCAGGGGTGCGGACCGGGGAGCTGTTTTTT; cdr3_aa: CASSREAGVRTGELFF
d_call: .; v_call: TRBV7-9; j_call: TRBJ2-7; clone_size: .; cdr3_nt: TGTGCCAGCAGCTCCTTCTACGAGCAGTACTTC; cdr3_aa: CASSSFYEQYF
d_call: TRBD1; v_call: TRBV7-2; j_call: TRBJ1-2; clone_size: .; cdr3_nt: TGTGCCAGCAGCTTACCAGGACAGGGAGTGCGTGGCTACACCTTC; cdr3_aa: CASSLPGQGVRGYTF
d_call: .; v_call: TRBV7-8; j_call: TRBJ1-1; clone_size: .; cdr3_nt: TGTGCCAGCAGACCCCATGCGGGGTTAAACACTGAAGCTTTCTTT; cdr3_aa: CASRPHAGLNTEAFF